The entry below gives a single TCR beta chain sequence along with its context. A read error may explain this, as a much larger clone is one base away. MiXCR was run by TCRdb on the PCR reads, yielding one entry per CDR3 protein. The sample shows 40,000 to 45,000 distinct CDR3 sequences, less than 20% of them seen only once. Germline V gene data show CDR1 as MNHEY and CDR2 as SMNVEV (reference sequence). The CDR3 loop spans 13 amino acids. This specimen belongs to a study of molecular identifiers for immune sequencing clone quantification. Sequenced: naive CD8+ T cells from blood, with Jurkat cell RNA spiked in. Subset meaning: FACS-sorted CD8+CD4-CCR7+CD45RA+ naive T cells. This chain links TRBV27 with TRBJ1-1, with 7 bases aligning to TRBD1. The TCR was taken from a human donor in good health. Some libraries in this study had Jurkat cell RNA spiked in. The CDR3 DNA reads as TGTGCCAGCAGCGGGACAGAGAACATTGAAGCTTTCTTT. This translates into CASSGTENIEAFF.